This T cell receptor (beta chain) derives from a study of beta chain features in type 1 diabetes. Study-level points and caveats: Within the patient group, naive, central memory and Treg TCRB repertoires appeared more similar to each other than within healthy donors.

This clone was seen a handful of times. Its antigen is undetermined. Reverse transcription of all isolated RNA meant that expressed TCRB transcripts were sequenced. TCRdb keeps only in-frame clones here, not all; method: immunoSEQ multiplex PCR. The data contain hundreds of thousands of clones, around 15% of them singletons. Sequencing used central memory CD4+ T cells from blood. The origin of this receptor is a man aged 30-40 years in good health.

The CDR3 here is CAWSTRDRGNQETQYF. Here the CDR3 DNA reads TGTGCCTGGAGTACCCGGGACAGGGGGAATCAAGAGACCCAGTACTTC. The V gene is TRBV30, the J gene TRBJ2-5, with 11 bases that match TRBD1. Germline V gene sequence: CDR1 GTSNPN, CDR2 SVGIG (reference sequence). The CDR3 covers 16 residues. J lost 2 bases, V lost 2 bases, and 7 bases had no gene match.